This TCR beta chain appears in the sequencing data of a study of molecular identifiers for immune sequencing clone quantification. Germline V gene data show CDR1 as SGHRS and CDR2 as YFSETQ. This CDR3 is built from 17 residues. Trimming took off 0 bases at V and 4 bases at J, with 18 bases between the two ends. CD8+CD4-CCR7+CD45RA+ cells were sorted as naive CD8 T cells. Each CDR3 protein gets one entry after TCRdb re-called the PCR reads with MiXCR. The data contain fewer than 45,000 distinct CDR3 sequences, 24% of them seen just once; the ten biggest clones take up just under 1%. This clonotype was seen many times.

The material sequenced was naive CD8+ T cells from blood, with Jurkat cell RNA spiked in. Regarding subset: FACS-sorted CD8+CD4-CCR7+CD45RA+ naive T cells. This TCR came from a human donor in good health. Some libraries in this study had Jurkat cell RNA spiked in. The chain combines TRBV5-1 with TRBJ2-3; D is uncertain. The CDR3 DNA reads TGCGCCAGCAGCTTGGCCGTTCGCCCCGGCGGCGCAGATACGCAGTATTTT. It encodes CASSLAVRPGGADTQYF.